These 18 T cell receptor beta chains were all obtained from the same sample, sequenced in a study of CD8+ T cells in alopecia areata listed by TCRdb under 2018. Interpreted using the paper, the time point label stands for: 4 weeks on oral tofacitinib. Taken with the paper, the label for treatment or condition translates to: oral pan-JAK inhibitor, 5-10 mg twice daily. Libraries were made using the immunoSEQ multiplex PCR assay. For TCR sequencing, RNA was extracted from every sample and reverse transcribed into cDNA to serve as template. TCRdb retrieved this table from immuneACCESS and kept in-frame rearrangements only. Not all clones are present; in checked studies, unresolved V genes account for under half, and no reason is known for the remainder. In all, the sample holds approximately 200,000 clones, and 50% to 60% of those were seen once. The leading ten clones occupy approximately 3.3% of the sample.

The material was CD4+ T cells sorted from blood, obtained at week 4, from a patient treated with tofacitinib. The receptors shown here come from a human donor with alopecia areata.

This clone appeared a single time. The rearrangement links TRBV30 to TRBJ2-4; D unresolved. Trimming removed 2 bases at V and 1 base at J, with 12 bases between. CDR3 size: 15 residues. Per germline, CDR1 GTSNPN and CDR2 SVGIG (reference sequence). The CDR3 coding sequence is TGTGCCTGGAGTATAACTGCCCCCGCCAAAAACATTCAGTACTTC. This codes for CAWSITAPAKNIQYF.

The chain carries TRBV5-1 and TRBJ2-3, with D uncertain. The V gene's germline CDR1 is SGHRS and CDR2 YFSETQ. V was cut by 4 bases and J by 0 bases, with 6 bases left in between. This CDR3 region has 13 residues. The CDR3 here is CASSPGSTDTQYF. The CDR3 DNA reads TGCGCCAGCAGCCCCGGCAGCACAGATACGCAGTATTTT.

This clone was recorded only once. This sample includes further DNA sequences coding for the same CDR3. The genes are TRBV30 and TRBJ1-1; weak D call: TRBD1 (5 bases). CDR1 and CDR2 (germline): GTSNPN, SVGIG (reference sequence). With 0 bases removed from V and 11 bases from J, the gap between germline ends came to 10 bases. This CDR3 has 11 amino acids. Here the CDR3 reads CAWSVRDGAFF. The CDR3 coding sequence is TGTGCCTGGAGTGTAAGGGACGGGGCTTTCTTT.

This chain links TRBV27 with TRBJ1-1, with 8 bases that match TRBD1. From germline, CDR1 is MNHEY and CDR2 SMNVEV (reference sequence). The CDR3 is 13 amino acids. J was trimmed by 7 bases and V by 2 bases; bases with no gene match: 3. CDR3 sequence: CASSLRDRFEAFF. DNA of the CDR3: TGTGCCAGCAGTTTAAGGGACAGGTTTGAAGCTTTCTTT.

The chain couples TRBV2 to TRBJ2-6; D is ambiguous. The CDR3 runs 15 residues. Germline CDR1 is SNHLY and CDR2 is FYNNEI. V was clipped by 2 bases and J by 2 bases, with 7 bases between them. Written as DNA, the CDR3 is TGTGCCAGCAGTGAACTAAAAACTGGGGCCAACGTCCTGACTTTC. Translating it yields CASSELKTGANVLTF.

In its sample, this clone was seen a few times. CDR3 DNA: TGTGCCTGGACGATGAGGGGCGAGCAGTACTTC. It is translated as CAWTMRGEQYF. The chain is built from TRBV30 and TRBJ2-7; D may correspond to TRBD1 or TRBD2 (5 bases each). The CDR3 covers 11 residues. Germline CDR1 GTSNPN, CDR2 SVGIG (reference sequence). Trimming took 4 bases from V and 6 from J, leaving 10 bases between them.

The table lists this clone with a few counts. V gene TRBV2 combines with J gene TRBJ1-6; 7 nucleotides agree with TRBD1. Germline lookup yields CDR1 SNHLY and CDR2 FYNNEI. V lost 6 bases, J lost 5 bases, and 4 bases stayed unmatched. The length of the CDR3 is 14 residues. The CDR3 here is CASRRGTDNSPLHF. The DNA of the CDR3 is TGTGCCAGCAGGAGGGGGACAGATAATTCACCCCTCCACTTT.

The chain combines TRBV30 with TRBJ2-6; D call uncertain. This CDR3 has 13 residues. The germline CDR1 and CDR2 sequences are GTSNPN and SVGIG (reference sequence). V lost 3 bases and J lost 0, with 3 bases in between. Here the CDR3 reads CAWSLSGANVLTF. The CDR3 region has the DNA TGTGCCTGGAGCCTCTCTGGGGCCAACGTCCTGACTTTC.

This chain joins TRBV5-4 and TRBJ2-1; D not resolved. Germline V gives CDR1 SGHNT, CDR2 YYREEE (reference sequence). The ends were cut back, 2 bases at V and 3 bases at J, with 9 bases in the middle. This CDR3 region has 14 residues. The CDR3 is CASSLSESYNEQFF. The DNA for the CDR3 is TGTGCCAGCAGCTTAAGCGAGAGCTACAATGAGCAGTTCTTC.

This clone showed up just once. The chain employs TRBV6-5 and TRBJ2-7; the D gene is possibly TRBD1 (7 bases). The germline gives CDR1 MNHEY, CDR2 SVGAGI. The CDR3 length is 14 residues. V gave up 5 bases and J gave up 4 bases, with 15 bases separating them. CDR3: CASSRGGGGYEQYF. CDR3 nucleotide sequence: TGTGCCAGCAGTCGAGGAGGGGGCGGTTACGAGCAGTACTTC.

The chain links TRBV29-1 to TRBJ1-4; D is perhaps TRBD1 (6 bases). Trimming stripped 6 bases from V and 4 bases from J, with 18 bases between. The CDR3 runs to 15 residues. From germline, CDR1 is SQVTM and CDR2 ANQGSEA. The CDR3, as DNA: TGCAGCGTCGGGGGGGCAGAGCCGTTTAATGAAAAACTGTTTTTT. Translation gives CSVGGAEPFNEKLFF.

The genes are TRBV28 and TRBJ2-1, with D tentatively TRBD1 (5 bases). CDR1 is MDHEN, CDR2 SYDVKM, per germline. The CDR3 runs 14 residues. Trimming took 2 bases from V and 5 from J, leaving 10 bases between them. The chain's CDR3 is CASSLLGDNNEQFF. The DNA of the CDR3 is TGTGCCAGCAGTTTACTAGGGGATAACAATGAGCAGTTCTTC.

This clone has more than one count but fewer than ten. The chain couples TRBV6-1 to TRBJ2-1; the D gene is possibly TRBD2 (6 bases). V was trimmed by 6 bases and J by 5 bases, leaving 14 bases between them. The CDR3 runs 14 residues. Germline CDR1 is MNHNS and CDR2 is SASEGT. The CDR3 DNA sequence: TGTGCCAGCAGAAGTAGCGGCGCTAACAATGAGCAGTTCTTC. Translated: CASRSSGANNEQFF.

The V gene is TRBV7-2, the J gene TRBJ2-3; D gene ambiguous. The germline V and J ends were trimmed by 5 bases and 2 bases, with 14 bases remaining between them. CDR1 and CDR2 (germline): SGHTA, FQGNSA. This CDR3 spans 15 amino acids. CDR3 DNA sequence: TGTGCCAGCAGCCTAGACCGGACCACCACAGATACGCAGTATTTT. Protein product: CASSLDRTTTDTQYF.

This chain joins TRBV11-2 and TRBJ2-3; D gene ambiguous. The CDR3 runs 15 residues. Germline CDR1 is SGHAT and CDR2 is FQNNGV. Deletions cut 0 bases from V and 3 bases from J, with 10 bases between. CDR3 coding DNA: TGTGCCAGCAGCTTAGATGGAGTAGTAACAGATACGCAGTATTTT. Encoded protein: CASSLDGVVTDTQYF.

This CDR3 reads CASSAKSLAVNYNEQFF. The CDR3 DNA follows: TGTGCCAGCAGCGCAAAGTCTCTAGCGGTGAACTACAATGAGCAGTTCTTC. This chain uses TRBV5-6 with TRBJ2-1; 7 positions agree with TRBD2. CDR1 and CDR2 (germline): SGHDT, YYEEEE. With V trimmed by 4 bases and J by 3 bases, 13 bases remained unmatched. This CDR3 is built from 17 residues.

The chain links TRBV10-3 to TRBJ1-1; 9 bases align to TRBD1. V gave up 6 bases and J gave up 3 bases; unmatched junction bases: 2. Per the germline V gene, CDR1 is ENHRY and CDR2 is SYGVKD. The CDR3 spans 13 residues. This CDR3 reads CAIRRTGDTEAFF. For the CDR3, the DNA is TGTGCCATCAGAAGGACAGGGGACACTGAAGCTTTCTTT.

CDR3 DNA sequence: TGTGCCACCGGCGGAAGGGACGGCAATCAGCCCCAGCATTTT. Its protein is CATGGRDGNQPQHF. The genes are TRBV7-9 and TRBJ1-5, with D possibly being TRBD1 (5 bases). This CDR3 contains 14 residues. CDR1 is SEHNR and CDR2 is FQNEAQ in the germline V gene (reference sequence). Between the trimmed V and J ends, which lost 10 bases and 2 bases, there was a span of 15 bases.